A selection of T cell receptor beta chains follows, all from one sample in a study of cytomegalovirus exposure and HLA in healthy donors. Assay: immunoSEQ multiplex PCR; the TCRdb copy retains only in-frame clones and omits some. In the table there are some 260,000 clones, 80% to 95% of which are singletons. The sequenced sample was PBMCs. The source of these receptors is a woman aged 25 to 39 in good health and CMV-seronegative. Each CDR3 is given with its conserved first and last residue. The order of the fields is J gene, D gene, V gene, clone size, CDR3 DNA, CDR3 protein. A D gene is named only where the DNA matches it firmly. Only part of the rows carry a size: once, few, many, or a class if the clone is expanded.

J: TRBJ2-5; D: NA; V: TRBV7-9; size: NA; DNA: TGTGCCAGCAGCTTAGGGGACGGTAGATTCCAAGAGACCCAGTACTTC; CDR3: CASSLGDGRFQETQYF
J: TRBJ2-7; D: TRBD1; V: TRBV4-2; size: NA; DNA: TGTGCCAGCAGCGAACTACTCCCGGGACAGCAATCCTACGAGCAGTACTTC; CDR3: CASSELLPGQQSYEQYF
J: TRBJ2-1; D: TRBD2; V: TRBV2; size: once; DNA: TGTGCCAGCAGTGAGTTGCGGGAGTTTAGTGAGCAGTTCTTC; CDR3: CASSELREFSEQFF
J: TRBJ1-5; D: NA; V: TRBV9; size: NA; DNA: TGTGCCAGCAGCTCGGGACAACTAAATCAGCCCCAGCATTTT; CDR3: CASSSGQLNQPQHF
J: TRBJ2-7; D: NA; V: TRBV6-1; size: NA; DNA: TGTGCCAGCAGGGAGAGACAGGTACCCTACGAGCAGTACTTC; CDR3: CASRERQVPYEQYF
J: TRBJ2-7; D: TRBD1; V: TRBV27; size: NA; DNA: TGTGCCAGCAGTTTGGGGACAGACTACGAGCAGTACTTC; CDR3: CASSLGTDYEQYF
J: TRBJ1-1; D: NA; V: TRBV9; size: NA; DNA: TGTGCCAGCAGCGCGAGAACGGGGCTGAACACTGAAGCTTTCTTT; CDR3: CASSARTGLNTEAFF
J: TRBJ1-1; D: TRBD1; V: TRBV6-5; size: NA; DNA: TGTGCCAGCAGTTACTCGGCGACAGGGGTGAACACTGAAGCTTTCTTT; CDR3: CASSYSATGVNTEAFF
J: TRBJ1-1; D: NA; V: TRBV29-1; size: NA; DNA: TGCAGCGTTGACGGGGGTATGAACACTGAAGCTTTCTTT; CDR3: CSVDGGMNTEAFF
J: TRBJ2-7; D: NA; V: TRBV5-6; size: NA; DNA: TGTGCCAGCAGAACAGGGTTGGCATACGAGCAGTACTTC; CDR3: CASRTGLAYEQYF